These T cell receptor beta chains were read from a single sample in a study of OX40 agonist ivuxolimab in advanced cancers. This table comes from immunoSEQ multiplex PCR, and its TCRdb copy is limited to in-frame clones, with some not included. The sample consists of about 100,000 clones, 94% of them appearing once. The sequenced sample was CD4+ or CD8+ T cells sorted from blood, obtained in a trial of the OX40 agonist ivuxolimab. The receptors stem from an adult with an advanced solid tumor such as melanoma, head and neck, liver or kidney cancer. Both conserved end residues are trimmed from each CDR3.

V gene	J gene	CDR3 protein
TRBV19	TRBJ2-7	ASRADGAGEGQY
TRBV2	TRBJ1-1	ASARDRGTEAF
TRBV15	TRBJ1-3	ATSLRDRGTGNTIY
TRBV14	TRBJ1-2	ASSQVRSPADFYGYT
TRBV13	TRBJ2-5	ASSPRASSGGETQY
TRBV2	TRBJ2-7	ASSGQTYEQY
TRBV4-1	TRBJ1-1	ASSQDLSNTEAF
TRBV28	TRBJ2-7	ASSLGPPSSYEQY
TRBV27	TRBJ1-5	ASSPSAGAYSNQPQH
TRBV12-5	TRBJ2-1	ASGLPNNGGLDNEQF
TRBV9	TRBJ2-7	ASSVGETGIYEQY
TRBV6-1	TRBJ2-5	ASSENRGTSLPETQY
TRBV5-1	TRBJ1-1	ASSLGAGTEAF
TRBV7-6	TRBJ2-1	ASSRKAGSYNEQF
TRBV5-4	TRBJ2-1	ASSLGGNDEQF
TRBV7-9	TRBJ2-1	ASSLLVVGDEQF
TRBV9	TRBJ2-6	ASSSWGVRSTGANVLT
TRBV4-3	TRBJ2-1	ASSQGPLAYNEQF
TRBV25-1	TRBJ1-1	ASSLQGTTEAF
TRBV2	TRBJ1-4	ASSGDPTEQDTNEKLF
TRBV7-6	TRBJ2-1	ASSLVRSFGNEQF
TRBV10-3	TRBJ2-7	AISEGYEQY
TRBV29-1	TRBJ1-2	SVEEAGAGYGYT
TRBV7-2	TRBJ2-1	ASSLYRAGGYNEQF
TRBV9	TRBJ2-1	ASSVARRTIPSSYNEQF
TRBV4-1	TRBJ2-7	ASSQREGGGEQY
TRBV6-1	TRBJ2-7	ASSDFRQSSYEQY
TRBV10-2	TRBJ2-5	ASRLAETQY
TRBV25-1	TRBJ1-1	ASTRGRGRDTEAF
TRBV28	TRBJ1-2	ASSPMAGGFDYT
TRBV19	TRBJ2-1	ASSTRDYPYNEQF
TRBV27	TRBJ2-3	ASSLWASGTDTQY
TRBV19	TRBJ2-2	ASQKGTATGELF
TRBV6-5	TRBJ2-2	ASSYGLSAGELF
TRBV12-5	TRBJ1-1	ASGRGTTEAF
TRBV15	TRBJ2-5	ATSRARGALETQY
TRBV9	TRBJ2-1	ASSPGLSGYNEQF
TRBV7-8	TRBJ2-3	ASSLTGGTDTQY
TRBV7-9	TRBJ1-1	ASSLGGRTEAF
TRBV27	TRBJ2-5	ASSINIRGETQY
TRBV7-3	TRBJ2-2	ASSTSGSTGELF
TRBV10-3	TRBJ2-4	AISESGSIQY
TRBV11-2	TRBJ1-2	ASSSGTGGYGYT
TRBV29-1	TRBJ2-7	SVGTSASYEQY
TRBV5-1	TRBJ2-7	ASSLYRSSYEQY
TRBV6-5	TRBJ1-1	ASSYQSMNTEAF
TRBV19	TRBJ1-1	ASSMQGRYMGTEAF
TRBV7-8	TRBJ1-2	ASSLGEGRYGYT
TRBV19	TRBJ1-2	ASWHPPELYT
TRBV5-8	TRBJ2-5	ASSSRVGQGETQY
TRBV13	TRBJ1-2	ASSLRGGYT
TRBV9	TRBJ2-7	ASSSWDDYYEQY
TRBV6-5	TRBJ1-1	ASQPGENTEAF
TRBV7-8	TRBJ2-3	ASSPHLRGKGTTDTQY
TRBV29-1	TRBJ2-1	SVDRGGNEQF
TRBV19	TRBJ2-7	ASSPAFSYEQY
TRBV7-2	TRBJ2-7	ASSLGGRGGFYEQY